This is a list of T cell receptor beta chains from one sample in a study of blood T cell repertoires in COVID-19. Profiling relied on immunoSEQ multiplex PCR, and the TCRdb table lists in-frame clones only, not all of them. The sample shows about 190,000 clones, about 83% of them seen only once. Sequenced sample: peripheral blood. The origin of the receptors is a woman in her late teens or twenties who had recovered from COVID-19. Both conserved end residues are part of each CDR3. D genes are given only for firm matches. Clone size is given for some rows only: seen once, a few or many times, or a class if the clone is expanded.

j_gene,v_gene,abundance,d_gene,CDR3aa,CDR3nt
TRBJ2-5,TRBV4-3,once,NA,CASSQEEGARVTQYF,TGCGCCAGCAGCCAAGAGGAGGGGGCTAGAGTGACCCAGTACTTC
TRBJ1-1,TRBV7-3,NA,NA,CASSLNDDRRNTEAFF,TGTGCCAGCAGCTTAAACGACGACAGACGGAACACTGAAGCTTTCTTT
TRBJ1-2,TRBV4-3,NA,NA,CASSQDSGYYGYTF,TGCGCCAGCAGCCAAGACTCGGGGTACTATGGCTACACCTTC
TRBJ1-5,TRBV7-8,NA,NA,CASSLAGQYNQPQHF,TGTGCCAGCAGCCTCGCGGGGCAGTATAATCAGCCCCAGCATTTT
TRBJ2-1,TRBV4-1,NA,TRBD2,CASSPIAGGHNEQFF,TGCGCCAGCAGCCCTATAGCGGGGGGGCACAATGAGCAGTTCTTC
TRBJ1-1,TRBV7-3,once,TRBD1,CASSSGQGRPNTEAFF,TGTGCCAGCAGTTCTGGACAGGGGAGGCCGAACACTGAAGCTTTCTTT
TRBJ2-1,TRBV2,NA,TRBD2,CASRLTSGRGDEQFF,TGTGCCAGCAGATTGACTAGCGGGCGGGGGGATGAGCAGTTCTTC
TRBJ2-2,TRBV4-1,NA,NA,CASRKVGQNTGELFF,TGCGCCAGCAGAAAGGTCGGACAGAACACCGGGGAGCTGTTTTTT
TRBJ1-5,TRBV27,few,NA,CASSLSAGANQPQHF,TGTGCCAGCAGTTTATCAGCGGGGGCGAATCAGCCCCAGCATTTT
TRBJ1-3,TRBV5-4,NA,NA,CASSSQQGSGNTIYF,TGTGCCAGCAGCTCTCAGCAGGGTTCTGGAAACACCATATATTTT
TRBJ1-4,TRBV18,NA,NA,CASSHRVRGNEKLFF,TGTGCCAGCTCACACAGGGTTCGCGGTAATGAAAAACTGTTTTTT
TRBJ2-5,TRBV6-2/TRBV6-3,NA,TRBD1,CASSYVRYVGTGDVYQETQYF,TGTGCCAGCAGTTACGTTCGCTATGTCGGGACAGGGGACGTGTACCAAGAGACCCAGTACTTC
TRBJ2-5,TRBV19,once,NA,CASSIWSKETQYF,TGTGCCAGTAGTATATGGAGTAAGGAGACCCAGTACTTC
TRBJ1-1,TRBV9,NA,NA,CASSPPGGAGNTEAFF,TGTGCCAGCAGCCCACCCGGAGGGGCAGGGAACACTGAAGCTTTCTTT
TRBJ1-5,TRBV6-5,NA,TRBD1,CASRTGGNQPQHF,TGTGCCAGCAGAACAGGGGGCAATCAGCCCCAGCATTTT
TRBJ2-2,TRBV5-4,NA,TRBD2,CASSPGLAGGLVNTGELFF,TGTGCCAGCAGCCCGGGACTAGCGGGGGGGCTGGTGAACACCGGGGAGCTGTTTTTT
TRBJ1-2,TRBV6-5,NA,TRBD1,CASSRQGAYGYTF,TGTGCCAGCAGCCGTCAGGGGGCTTATGGCTACACCTTC
TRBJ2-1,TRBV7-2,NA,TRBD1,CASSLRTGGYNEQFF,TGTGCCAGCAGCCTCCGGACAGGGGGGTACAATGAGCAGTTCTTC
TRBJ1-2,TRBV18,NA,NA,CASSPLQGSGYTF,TGTGCCAGCTCACCATTGCAGGGGAGTGGCTACACCTTC
TRBJ2-7,TRBV4-1,NA,NA,CASSQVYPAGPTLYYEQYF,TGCGCCAGCAGCCAAGTCTATCCAGCGGGTCCCACGTTGTACTACGAGCAGTACTTC
TRBJ1-5,TRBV18,NA,NA,CASSRSVNQPQHF,TGTGCCAGCTCACGGTCAGTCAATCAGCCCCAGCATTTT
TRBJ2-6,TRBV9,once,NA,CASSTGDSGANVLTF,TGTGCCAGCAGCACGGGGGACTCTGGGGCCAACGTCCTGACTTTC
TRBJ1-1,TRBV30,NA,TRBD1,CAWITQTRGPMNTEAFF,TGTGCCTGGATCACTCAGACCAGGGGGCCGATGAACACTGAAGCTTTCTTT
TRBJ1-3,TRBV6-5,NA,NA,CASSYAPPGPGNTIYF,TGTGCCAGCAGTTACGCCCCTCCTGGCCCTGGAAACACCATATATTTT
TRBJ1-5,TRBV19,few,TRBD1,CASTTILRGSNQPQHF,TGTGCCAGTACCACCATCCTCAGGGGGAGCAATCAGCCCCAGCATTTT
TRBJ2-3,TRBV2,NA,NA,CASIPLTDTQYF,TGTGCCAGCATTCCTCTCACAGATACGCAGTATTTT
TRBJ2-1,TRBV4-3,NA,NA,CASSFWGPADNEQFF,TGCGCCAGCAGTTTCTGGGGCCCAGCAGACAATGAGCAGTTCTTC
TRBJ1-1,TRBV27,NA,NA,CASSLGRGNTEAFF,TGTGCCAGCAGTTTAGGCAGGGGCAACACTGAAGCTTTCTTT
TRBJ2-2,TRBV9,once,TRBD2,CASSGAGGLVGELFF,TGTGCCAGCAGCGGGGCGGGAGGGTTGGTCGGGGAGCTGTTTTTT
TRBJ1-1,TRBV6-5,NA,TRBD1,CASGQGASGTEAFF,TGTGCCAGCGGACAGGGGGCGAGCGGCACTGAAGCTTTCTTT
TRBJ2-1,TRBV24-1,NA,NA,CATSLNSGVNEQFF,TGTGCCACCAGCCTAAACTCGGGGGTCAATGAGCAGTTCTTC
TRBJ2-3,TRBV9,NA,TRBD2,CASSVVVAGATDTQYF,TGTGCCAGCAGCGTAGTTGTAGCGGGGGCCACAGATACGCAGTATTTT
TRBJ2-2,TRBV7-2,NA,TRBD1,CASSFRGRTGELFF,TGTGCCAGCAGCTTCAGGGGGCGCACCGGGGAGCTGTTTTTT
TRBJ1-2,TRBV7-2,NA,NA,CASSSTMSYTF,TGTGCCAGCAGCTCAACTATGAGCTACACCTTC
TRBJ2-6,TRBV6-2/TRBV6-3,once,NA,CASSYIGGTGANVLTF,TGTGCCAGCAGTTACATCGGGGGAACTGGGGCCAACGTCCTGACTTTC
TRBJ1-6,TRBV9,once,NA,CASSVSYSNSPLHF,TGTGCCAGCAGCGTAAGTTACAGTAATTCACCCCTCCACTTT
TRBJ1-1,TRBV21-1,few,NA,CASSKTGDTEAFF,TGTGCCAGCAGTAAGACAGGGGACACTGAAGCTTTCTTT
TRBJ2-2,TRBV6-5,NA,TRBD1,CASSETGSGELFF,TGTGCCAGCAGCGAGACAGGGTCCGGGGAGCTGTTTTTT
TRBJ2-3,TRBV27,NA,NA,CASTNSYQTLRGGTDTQYF,TGTGCCAGCACCAACTCATACCAAACCCTGAGGGGGGGAACAGATACGCAGTATTTT
TRBJ1-2,TRBV12-3/TRBV12-4,NA,NA,CASQANYGYTF,TGTGCCAGCCAGGCTAACTATGGCTACACCTTC
TRBJ2-5,TRBV2,NA,TRBD2,CASRKAGWETQYF,TGTGCCAGCAGGAAAGCGGGGTGGGAGACCCAGTACTTC
TRBJ2-1,TRBV5-4,NA,TRBD2,CASSHLIRTSGVDNEQFF,TGTGCCAGCAGCCACCTTATCCGGACTAGCGGGGTTGACAATGAGCAGTTCTTC
TRBJ1-1,TRBV10-3,NA,TRBD1,CAIRDTGVASEAFF,TGTGCCATCAGGGATACAGGGGTCGCCAGTGAAGCTTTCTTT
TRBJ1-2,TRBV5-4,NA,NA,CASSSGTPTKYYGYTF,TGTGCCAGCAGCTCAGGGACACCCACGAAATACTATGGCTACACCTTC
TRBJ2-2,TRBV19,NA,TRBD2,CATKRGRGTGELFF,TGTGCCACCAAGCGGGGAAGAGGCACCGGGGAGCTGTTTTTT
TRBJ2-1,TRBV7-3,once,NA,CASSFVMSSYNEQFF,TGTGCCAGCAGCTTCGTGATGAGCTCCTACAATGAGCAGTTCTTC